This T cell receptor beta chain comes out of a study of beta chain features in type 1 diabetes. In the study overall: Sorted cells from all samples, numbering 107,917,701, were examined. Whole-study findings and limits: In comparison with healthy donors, patients had naive, central memory and Treg TCRB repertoires that appeared more similar.

V shed 5 bases and J 4 bases; nucleotides not matched to a gene: 5. Germline V gives CDR1 SGHTA, CDR2 FQGNSA. CDR3 size: 15 residues. Expressed TCRB transcripts were sequenced, since all the RNA that had been isolated was reverse transcribed. Produced via immunoSEQ multiplex PCR; TCRdb's table is partial and in-frame only. This repertoire shows some 150,000 clones, 11% found once; its top ten account for 2% to 2.5%. A single heparinised blood sample, averaging approximately 100 mL, was obtained per donor. Sorted CD4+ subsets: naive, central memory, regulatory, stem cell-like memory (CD45RO/CCR7/CD25/CD127/CD95/CD27 panel). As for this clone: Its antigen is currently unknown.

The sequence was obtained from a man younger than 30 in good health. Sequencing input: central memory CD4+ T cells from blood. The chain carries TRBV7-2 and TRBJ2-3; 11 bases agree with TRBD2. The CDR3 loop is CASSPRTSGSDTQYF. In DNA form, the CDR3 reads TGTGCCAGCAGCCCGAGGACTAGCGGGTCAGATACGCAGTATTTT.